The rows below give T cell receptor beta chains drawn from one sample of a study of human T cells and chemical hapten exposure. A single record per CDR3 protein comes from TCRdb applying MiXCR to the RACE reads. Of 350,000 to 450,000 distinct CDR3 sequences listed, 4% to 6% are singletons. The source was whole blood, collected in connection with sensitization to the hapten diphenylcyclopropenone (DPC). Receptor source: a woman in her forties or fifties with alopecia areata. Some clones in this sample may be carry-over from other donors' samples. Each CDR3 is given with its conserved first and last residue. The D gene is left open where the match is weak. For some rows the clone size is stated as once, few or many, or as a class when expanded; others skip it.

CDR3 protein: CASRTNSGNTIYF
CDR3 DNA: TGTGCCAGCAGGACCAACTCTGGAAACACCATATATTTT
V gene: TRBV6-5
D gene: NA
clone size: few
J gene: TRBJ1-3

CDR3 protein: CSVEEGQGAFGYTF
CDR3 DNA: TGCAGCGTTGAAGAGGGACAGGGGGCTTTTGGCTACACCTTC
V gene: TRBV29-1
D gene: TRBD1
clone size: NA
J gene: TRBJ1-2

CDR3 protein: CASSPSGSGASYEQYF
CDR3 DNA: TGTGCCAGCAGCCCATCGGGTTCAGGGGCGTCCTACGAGCAGTACTTC
V gene: TRBV3-1
D gene: NA
clone size: few
J gene: TRBJ2-7

CDR3 protein: CSAGRSNEKLFF
CDR3 DNA: TGCAGCGCGGGACGGAGTAATGAAAAACTGTTTTTT
V gene: TRBV29-1
D gene: NA
clone size: few
J gene: TRBJ1-4

CDR3 protein: CASSEQSGGNQETQYF
CDR3 DNA: TGTGCCAGCAGTGAGCAATCAGGGGGCAACCAAGAGACCCAGTACTTC
V gene: TRBV9
D gene: TRBD1
clone size: many
J gene: TRBJ2-5

CDR3 protein: CASAGRFLGEQFF
CDR3 DNA: TGTGCCAGCGCGGGTCGGTTCCTGGGTGAGCAGTTCTTC
V gene: TRBV28
D gene: NA
clone size: many
J gene: TRBJ2-1

CDR3 protein: CASVRDANTGELFF
CDR3 DNA: TGTGCCAGCGTCCGGGACGCAAACACCGGGGAGCTGTTTTTT
V gene: TRBV2
D gene: NA
clone size: NA
J gene: TRBJ2-2

CDR3 protein: CASSEERGASMNTEAFF
CDR3 DNA: TGTGCCAGCAGTGAGGAGCGGGGGGCAAGCATGAACACTGAAGCTTTCTTT
V gene: TRBV12-3/TRBV12-4
D gene: NA
clone size: many
J gene: TRBJ1-1

CDR3 protein: CASSTGLAGVDEQFF
CDR3 DNA: TGTGCCAGCAGCACGGGACTAGCGGGGGTGGATGAGCAGTTCTTC
V gene: TRBV7-3
D gene: TRBD2
clone size: NA
J gene: TRBJ2-1

CDR3 protein: CASSLVAGGPSYEQYF
CDR3 DNA: TGTGCCAGCAGCTTAGTGGCGGGAGGGCCCTCTTACGAGCAGTACTTC
V gene: TRBV7-9
D gene: TRBD2
clone size: many
J gene: TRBJ2-7

CDR3 protein: CASSFREIGYTF
CDR3 DNA: TGTGCCAGCAGCTTCAGGGAGATTGGCTACACCTTC
V gene: TRBV7-2
D gene: NA
clone size: many
J gene: TRBJ1-2

CDR3 protein: CASSHFPSTDTGELFF
CDR3 DNA: TGTGCCAGCAGCCATTTCCCAAGTACGGACACCGGGGAGCTGTTTTTT
V gene: TRBV3-1
D gene: NA
clone size: NA
J gene: TRBJ2-2

CDR3 protein: CASSQISHSYNSPLHF
CDR3 DNA: TGTGCCAGCAGCCAAATCAGCCACTCCTATAATTCACCCCTCCACTTT
V gene: TRBV27
D gene: NA
clone size: few
J gene: TRBJ1-6

CDR3 protein: CSGGGLAGTDTQYF
CDR3 DNA: TGCAGCGGTGGGGGACTAGCGGGAACAGATACGCAGTATTTT
V gene: TRBV29-1
D gene: TRBD2
clone size: many
J gene: TRBJ2-3

CDR3 protein: CASSYSERTFTYEQYF
CDR3 DNA: TGTGCCAGCAGTTATAGCGAGCGAACGTTCACCTACGAGCAGTACTTC
V gene: TRBV6-5
D gene: NA
clone size: many
J gene: TRBJ2-7

CDR3 protein: CASRPGLAGFDTQYF
CDR3 DNA: TGTGCCAGCAGACCCGGACTAGCGGGGTTCGATACGCAGTATTTT
V gene: TRBV3-1
D gene: TRBD2
clone size: many
J gene: TRBJ2-3

CDR3 protein: CASSVGRLNTEAFF
CDR3 DNA: TGTGCCAGCTCGGTAGGACGGCTGAACACTGAAGCTTTCTTT
V gene: TRBV18
D gene: NA
clone size: few
J gene: TRBJ1-1

CDR3 protein: CASSQGTGEAQYF
CDR3 DNA: TGCGCCAGCAGTCAGGGGACAGGGGAGGCCCAGTACTTC
V gene: TRBV5-1
D gene: TRBD1
clone size: many
J gene: TRBJ2-5

CDR3 protein: CASRDPRQDLNTEAFF
CDR3 DNA: TGTGCCAGCAGAGATCCTCGACAGGATTTGAACACTGAAGCTTTCTTT
V gene: TRBV2
D gene: NA
clone size: NA
J gene: TRBJ1-1

CDR3 protein: CASSVGQPADTQYF
CDR3 DNA: TGTGCCAGCAGCGTAGGTCAACCCGCAGATACGCAGTATTTT
V gene: TRBV9
D gene: NA
clone size: NA
J gene: TRBJ2-3

CDR3 protein: CSARASGNEQFF
CDR3 DNA: TGCAGTGCTAGAGCTAGCGGCAATGAGCAGTTCTTC
V gene: TRBV20-1
D gene: TRBD2
clone size: many
J gene: TRBJ2-1

CDR3 protein: CASSVGRGPSTDTQYF
CDR3 DNA: TGTGCCAGCAGCGTAGGGCGGGGACCGAGCACAGATACGCAGTATTTT
V gene: TRBV9
D gene: NA
clone size: many
J gene: TRBJ2-3

CDR3 protein: CAWGQGTGANVLTF
CDR3 DNA: TGTGCCTGGGGACAGGGAACCGGGGCCAACGTCCTGACTTTC
V gene: TRBV30
D gene: TRBD1
clone size: NA
J gene: TRBJ2-6

CDR3 protein: CASSQDRIGRFF
CDR3 DNA: TGTGCCAGCAGCCAAGATCGAATCGGACGGTTCTTC
V gene: TRBV3-1
D gene: NA
clone size: NA
J gene: TRBJ2-1

CDR3 protein: CASSLEQGAGELFF
CDR3 DNA: TGTGCCAGCAGTTTGGAACAGGGAGCCGGGGAGCTGTTTTTT
V gene: TRBV28
D gene: NA
clone size: few
J gene: TRBJ2-2